Presented here are 3 T cell receptor beta chains from one specimen sequenced in a study of CD4 and CD8 cells across lung adenocarcinoma regions. TCRdb re-called the PCR reads through MiXCR, storing one row per CDR3 protein. In the table there are 7,000 to 9,500 distinct CDR3 sequences, 45% of which are singletons. Material: CD8+ T cells from the center of a lung tumor. These receptors were collected from a male donor with lung adenocarcinoma. The CD4 and CD8 labels of this study may be unreliable.

This chain connects TRBV27 to TRBJ2-1; 7 nucleotides align to TRBD2. Germline CDR1 and CDR2: MNHEY and SMNVEV (reference sequence). V was clipped by 7 bases and J by 10 bases; unmatched bases: 10. This CDR3 contains 13 residues. CDR3 residues: CASTGDYPPEQFF. In DNA form, the CDR3 reads TGTGCCAGCACGGGGGACTATCCTCCCGAGCAGTTCTTC.

The chain uses TRBV6-1 and TRBJ2-1; 9 nucleotides line up with TRBD2. The CDR3 is made up of 13 amino acids. Germline CDR1 MNHNS, CDR2 SASEGT. With V trimmed by 8 bases and J by 5 bases, 4 bases remained unmatched. The CDR3 sequence is CASGSGSHNEQFF. CDR3 DNA sequence: TGTGCCAGCGGTAGCGGGAGCCACAATGAGCAGTTCTTC.

The rearrangement joins TRBV6-1 to TRBJ2-2, with 7 bases lining up with TRBD2. CDR1 is MNHNS and CDR2 is SASEGT in the germline V gene. This CDR3 has 15 amino acids. Unmatched junction bases numbered 9, after V lost 7 bases and J lost 4 bases. CDR3 coding DNA: TGTGCCAGCATGGCCGTGGGAGGGGCCACCGGGGAGCTGTTTTTT. Translating gives CASMAVGGATGELFF.